This passage covers 30 T cell receptor beta chains from one sample sequenced in a study of cytomegalovirus exposure and HLA in healthy donors. Data came from immunoSEQ multiplex PCR; TCRdb stores just in-frame clones and leaves some out. The profile shows over 150,000 clones, about nine tenths of them singletons. The sample taken for sequencing was PBMCs. These receptor sequences come from a man younger than 35 in good health and CMV-seropositive.

The chain carries TRBV10-1 and TRBJ2-2; TRBD1 agrees at 9 bases. Germline V gene lookup returns CDR1 WNHNN and CDR2 SYGVQD (reference sequence). V dropped 7 bases and J dropped 7; count of bases not matched to a gene: 10. This CDR3 spans 15 amino acids. CDR3 protein: CASTRDRDLSGELFF. DNA for the CDR3: TGCGCCAGCACGCGGGACAGGGATTTGAGCGGGGAGCTGTTTTTT.

This sequence joins TRBV28 and TRBJ2-7; D is uncertain. V was shortened by 5 bases and J by 4 bases, with 21 bases between the two germline ends. The CDR3 covers 16 residues. Germline assignment: CDR1 MDHEN and CDR2 SYDVKM. The chain's CDR3 is CASSPSIPSHSYEQYF. The CDR3 DNA follows: TGTGCCAGCAGTCCCTCGATCCCCTCCCACAGTTACGAGCAGTACTTC.

The chain employs TRBV28 and TRBJ1-5; no definite D call. V was trimmed by 4 bases and J by 4 bases, leaving 23 bases between them. The CDR3 is made up of 18 amino acids. Germline assignment: CDR1 MDHEN and CDR2 SYDVKM. The CDR3 sequence is CASSSASLGGPANQPQHF. For the CDR3, the DNA is TGTGCCAGCAGTTCGGCTTCATTGGGAGGCCCGGCGAATCAGCCCCAGCATTTT.

The genes are TRBV6-6 and TRBJ1-5; tentative D call: TRBD1 (5 bases). Per germline, CDR1 MNHNY and CDR2 SVGAGI (reference sequence). CDR3 size: 14 residues. Trimming pared 5 bases from V and 3 bases from J, leaving 11 bases between. The DNA of the CDR3 is TGTGCCAGCAGTGACCGACAGTCCAATCAGCCCCAGCATTTT. It translates to CASSDRQSNQPQHF.

For this clone: The junction departs from germline at one end; a sequencing error may be responsible. The chain has TRBV7-7 and TRBJ1-2; 7 positions agree with TRBD1. This CDR3 has 14 residues. Germline lookup yields CDR1 SSHAT and CDR2 FNYEAQ (reference sequence). The CDR3 DNA reads as TGTGCTAGCAGCTTAGCCAGGGGGGATAATGGCTACACCTTC. It yields the protein CASSLARGDNGYTF.

The genes are TRBV2 and TRBJ2-3, with D perhaps matching TRBD1 (5 bases). CDR3 length: 13 residues. V was pared by 4 bases and J by 2 bases, with 7 bases between. CDR1 and CDR2 from the germline V gene are SNHLY and FYNNEI. DNA for the CDR3: TGTGCCAGCAGTGGACAGTACACAGATACGCAGTATTTT. It translates to CASSGQYTDTQYF.

The rearrangement uses TRBV11-2 and TRBJ2-1; D uncertain. Per germline, CDR1 SGHAT and CDR2 FQNNGV. The CDR3 spans 17 residues. V lost 4 bases and J 2 bases, leaving 18 bases between the germline ends. The CDR3 region is CASSSRPVARAYNEQFF. CDR3 sequence (DNA): TGTGCCAGCAGCTCGAGACCGGTGGCTCGGGCCTACAATGAGCAGTTCTTC.

The CDR3 DNA is TGTGCCAGCAGCTTAGGCAGCTCTGGAAACACCATATATTTT. Translation gives CASSLGSSGNTIYF. The chain joins TRBV7-9 to TRBJ1-3, with unresolved D. The CDR3 sequence is 14 residues long. Germline V gene data show CDR1 as SEHNR and CDR2 as FQNEAQ (reference sequence). V lost 1 base and J lost 0, with 4 bases in between.

J is TRBJ2-2 and V is TRBV11-1; TRBD2 is a possible D gene (6 bases). The CDR3 covers 14 residues. Germline loops: CDR1 SGHAT, CDR2 FQDESV (reference sequence). The V and J ends lost 7 bases and 1 base respectively, with 10 bases between them. This CDR3 reads CASTGVGNTGELFF. CDR3 sequence (DNA): TGTGCCAGCACGGGGGTGGGGAACACCGGGGAGCTGTTTTTT.

The J gene is TRBJ2-7, the V gene TRBV2, with 12 bases identical to TRBD2. After removal of 7 bases from V and 4 bases from J, the junction contained 8 bases not matched to a gene. The V gene's germline CDR1 is SNHLY and CDR2 FYNNEI. The CDR3 has 15 amino acids. CDR3 loop: CASKGGLAGTYEQYF. CDR3 sequence (DNA): TGTGCCAGCAAAGGCGGACTAGCGGGAACGTACGAGCAGTACTTC.

On this clone itself: Relative to the germline gene, one junction end is altered; a read error may explain this. V usage is TRBV15 and J usage is TRBJ2-3, with TRBD1 matching over 8 bases. Germline lookup yields CDR1 LNHNV and CDR2 YYDKDF (reference sequence). The CDR3 is 14 amino acids. CDR3 amino acids: CATGRQGKKDTQYF. CDR3 bases: TGTGCCACCGGCAGACAGGGGAAAAAAGATACGCAGTATTTT. The whole variable domain, remainder taken from reference TRBV15 and TRBJ2-3, is DAMVIQNPRYQVTQFGKPVTLSCSQTLNHNVMYWYQQKSSQAPKLLFHYYDKDFNNEADTPDNFQSRRPNTSFCFLDIRSPGLGDTAMYLCATGRQGKKDTQYFGPGTRLTVL.

The V gene is TRBV11-3, the J gene TRBJ2-7; 8 nucleotides align to TRBD1. J lost 2 bases, V lost 6 bases, and 9 bases had no gene match. There are 15 residues in the CDR3. Looked up from germline, CDR1 is SGHNT and CDR2 is YENEEA. CDR3 protein: CASSPAGGAAYEQYF. CDR3 in DNA: TGTGCCAGCAGTCCCGCAGGGGGCGCGGCCTACGAGCAGTACTTC.

This chain joins TRBV19 and TRBJ2-7; D is possibly TRBD2 (6 bases). The CDR3 runs to 11 residues. Trimming shortened V by 5 bases and J by 4 bases, and 6 bases separated the two germline ends. Germline CDR1 reads LNHDA; CDR2 reads SQIVND (reference sequence). This chain's CDR3 is CASSGGYEQYF. The CDR3 DNA reads TGTGCCAGTAGTGGGGGGTACGAGCAGTACTTC.

This chain connects TRBV29-1 to TRBJ2-1; 12 bases line up with TRBD2. CDR3 length: 17 amino acids. V lost 3 bases and J lost 4; bases outside the gene matches: 10. Germline lookup yields CDR1 SQVTM and CDR2 ANQGSEA. The CDR3 protein is CSVDGGASGRDYNEQFF. The DNA of the CDR3 is TGCAGCGTTGATGGTGGGGCTAGCGGGAGGGATTACAATGAGCAGTTCTTC.

The chain employs TRBV6-1 and TRBJ2-3; the D gene is possibly TRBD2 (5 bases). V was pared by 6 bases and J by 1 base, with 8 bases between. The CDR3 spans 13 residues. Germline V lookup: CDR1 MNHNS, CDR2 SASEGT. The CDR3 region has the DNA TGTGCCAGCAGGCGGGTTGGCACAGATACGCAGTATTTT. Its protein is CASRRVGTDTQYF.

J is TRBJ2-5 and V is TRBV25-1, with 8 bases aligning to TRBD1. The ends lost 1 base at V and 1 base at J; junction bases unmatched: 8. Germline-derived CDR1 and CDR2 are MGHDK and SYGVNS. The CDR3 runs to 17 residues. The CDR3, as DNA: TGTGCCAGCAGTGAATTCAGGGGGCGAGGTCCCCAAGAGACCCAGTACTTC. This codes for CASSEFRGRGPQETQYF.

The rearrangement links TRBV6-5 to TRBJ2-1; D might be TRBD2 (6 bases). V was cut by 7 bases and J by 2 bases, with 15 bases left in between. The germline V gene encodes CDR1 MNHEY and CDR2 SVGAGI. This CDR3 is built from 15 residues. CDR3 residues: CASTPGGEAYNEQFF. CDR3 bases: TGTGCCAGCACCCCCGGCGGGGAAGCCTACAATGAGCAGTTCTTC.

The chain combines TRBV28 with TRBJ1-5; TRBD1 aligns across 7 bases. Germline V CDR1 and CDR2: MDHEN, SYDVKM. J lost 4 bases, V lost 6 bases, and 9 bases had no gene match. CDR3 length: 15 residues. Here the CDR3 reads CASSRGDRPNQPQHF. The CDR3 nucleotides are TGTGCCAGCAGCCGCGGGGACAGACCGAATCAGCCCCAGCATTTT.

The rearrangement joins TRBV2 to TRBJ2-7; 8 bases match TRBD1. Germline CDR1 reads SNHLY; CDR2 reads FYNNEI. The CDR3 has 17 amino acids. Trimming took 1 base from V and 4 from J; bases not matched to a gene: 12. CDR3 nucleotides: TGTGCCAGCAGTGAAGGGGTGAGGGACAGGACAAGGTACGAGCAGTACTTC. It specifies CASSEGVRDRTRYEQYF.

The table lists this clone with a few counts. V and J are TRBV7-9 and TRBJ1-2; 7 bases are a match to TRBD1. The junction had 0 bases not matched to a gene; V was cut back by 1 base and J by 4 bases. The CDR3 extends over 13 amino acids. Germline V gene lookup returns CDR1 SEHNR and CDR2 FQNEAQ (reference sequence). CDR3 residues: CASSLEGAYGYTF. The CDR3 region has the DNA TGTGCCAGCAGCTTAGAGGGGGCCTATGGCTACACCTTC.

The chain links TRBV7-9 to TRBJ2-7, with 11 bases matching TRBD2. Germline loops: CDR1 SEHNR, CDR2 FQNEAQ (reference sequence). Germline trimming cut 5 bases from V and 3 bases from J; bases unmatched to any gene: 6. The CDR3 length is 15 residues. This chain's CDR3 is CASSRGTSGDYEQYF. In DNA form, the CDR3 reads TGTGCCAGCAGCCGTGGGACTAGCGGAGACTACGAGCAGTACTTC.

The chain has TRBV29-1 and TRBJ2-7, with 9 nucleotides matching TRBD1. This CDR3 region has 14 residues. Unmatched junction bases numbered 9, after V lost 4 bases and J lost 5 bases. Germline V lookup: CDR1 SQVTM, CDR2 ANQGSEA. This CDR3 reads CSVAAGTGYDEQYF. The CDR3 DNA follows: TGCAGCGTTGCCGCCGGGACAGGGTACGACGAGCAGTACTTC.

The J gene is TRBJ1-1, the V gene TRBV25-1; D remains unclear. The CDR3 is made up of 11 amino acids. CDR1 and CDR2 (germline): MGHDK, SYGVNS. As DNA, the CDR3 is TGTGCTACACAGAGGAACACTGAAGCTTTCTTT. This encodes CATQRNTEAFF.

The table lists this clone with a few counts. The chain links TRBV6-5 to TRBJ2-2, with TRBD2 identical over 8 bases. The CDR3 is 14 residues long. Germline-derived CDR1 and CDR2 are MNHEY and SVGAGI. With 11 bases clipped from V and 6 bases from J, the junction kept 11 bases outside the gene matches. Here the CDR3 DNA reads TGTGCCGCCTCCGGACTAGCCGTCCCCGGGGAGCTGTTTTTT. Its protein product is CAASGLAVPGELFF.

The V and J genes are TRBV29-1 and TRBJ2-7, with 12 bases lining up with TRBD1. Germline V lookup: CDR1 SQVTM, CDR2 ANQGSEA. The CDR3 has 13 residues. V was clipped by 8 bases and J by 7 bases; unmatched bases: 9. As DNA, the CDR3 is TGCAGCCGCATGGGACAGGGGGCGGGTGAGCAGTACTTC. Translated, it gives CSRMGQGAGEQYF.

This rearrangement joins TRBV7-9 to TRBJ1-5; TRBD1 might be the D (6 bases). Germline CDR1 SEHNR, CDR2 FQNEAQ (reference sequence). V was shortened by 4 bases and J by 4 bases, with 11 bases between the two germline ends. CDR3 length equals 14 residues. The DNA of the CDR3 is TGTGCCAGCAGCTCAGGGGTCCTAAATCAGCCCCAGCATTTT. Amino acid sequence: CASSSGVLNQPQHF.

The chain uses TRBV10-3 and TRBJ2-7; no firm D call. Germline V gene data show CDR1 as ENHRY and CDR2 as SYGVKD. This CDR3 is built from 14 residues. Trimming removed 11 bases at V and 3 bases at J, with 20 bases between. For the CDR3, the DNA is TGTGCCGCAAAGGCAGCGTCCGGAAACTACGAGCAGTACTTC. It encodes CAAKAASGNYEQYF.

The J gene is TRBJ2-1, the V gene TRBV27; tentatively, D is TRBD2 (6 bases). The V gene's germline CDR1 is MNHEY and CDR2 SMNVEV (reference sequence). Deletions cut 0 bases from V and 8 bases from J, with 8 bases between. The CDR3 covers 13 residues. CDR3 bases: TGTGCCAGCAGTTTATCAGGGAGGCATGAGCAGTTCTTC. It translates to CASSLSGRHEQFF.

The genes are TRBV9 and TRBJ1-1; D not resolved. Germline V lookup: CDR1 SGDLS, CDR2 YYNGEE. The CDR3 consists of 13 residues. The V end lost 0 bases, the J end lost 1 base, and 4 bases lay between the germline ends. This CDR3 is CASSVAGNTEAFF. CDR3 coding DNA: TGTGCCAGCAGCGTAGCGGGGAACACTGAAGCTTTCTTT.

CDR3 region: CASTIQGGREQFF. The CDR3 coding sequence is TGTGCCAGCACCATCCAGGGGGGCCGGGAGCAGTTCTTC. The chain employs TRBV6-5 and TRBJ2-1, with TRBD1 as a possible D gene (7 bases). Trimming took off 7 bases at V and 10 bases at J, with 17 bases between the two ends. The CDR3 covers 13 residues. The germline V gene encodes CDR1 MNHEY and CDR2 SVGAGI.